Shown below are 22 T cell receptor beta chains from a single sample sequenced in a study of T-cell memory formation after mild COVID-19. TCRdb recomputed calls from the 5' RACE reads with MiXCR, one row per CDR3 protein. The sample carries 200,000 or so distinct CDR3 sequences, roughly 17% recorded once. The material sequenced was PBMCs or a T cell subset sorted from them (not recorded which). The receptors come from an adult woman who had mild COVID-19 (a few samples of this study predate the infection). Cell type and time point are not known.

The chain has TRBV9 and TRBJ1-2, with D hard to call. The CDR3 totals 11 residues. Germline V gene sequence: CDR1 SGDLS, CDR2 YYNGEE. The V gene lost 3 bases and the J gene lost 8 bases, with 8 bases spanning the gap. The CDR3 DNA reads TGTGCCAGCAGCGCCCTAGGGGGCTACACCTTC. This gives the protein CASSALGGYTF.

This rearrangement joins TRBV12-3 or TRBV12-4 to TRBJ2-2, with 10 bases fitting TRBD2. After removal of 0 bases from V and 5 bases from J, the junction contained 0 bases not matched to a gene. The CDR3 is made up of 15 amino acids. The CDR3 region has the DNA TGTGCCAGCAGTTTAGCACTAGCGGGGACCGGGGAGCTGTTTTTT. As protein: CASSLALAGTGELFF.

In its sample, this clonotype was seen many times. The chain carries TRBV7-2 and TRBJ2-3; D gene unclear. Between the trimmed V and J ends, which lost 1 base and 1 base, there was a span of 3 bases. CDR1 is SGHTA, CDR2 FQGNSA, per germline. This CDR3 is 13 amino acids long. The CDR3 nucleotides are TGTGCCAGCAGCTTAGTCCGCACAGATACGCAGTATTTT. Residues: CASSLVRTDTQYF.

The chain combines TRBV27 with TRBJ2-7; 8 nucleotides align to TRBD1. This CDR3 is built from 14 residues. Germline V gives CDR1 MNHEY, CDR2 SMNVEV (reference sequence). J gave up 7 bases and V 4 bases, and 9 bases lay outside the gene matches. In nucleotides, the CDR3 is TGTGCCAGCAGTTCAACCCCCAGGGGGCGGGAGCAGTACTTC. It specifies CASSSTPRGREQYF.

This clonotype was observed a few times. The V and J genes are TRBV7-2 and TRBJ2-7; TRBD1 aligns across 7 bases. With 5 bases clipped from V and 0 bases from J, the junction kept 4 bases outside the gene matches. There are 14 residues in the CDR3. Germline CDR1 SGHTA, CDR2 FQGNSA. CDR3 DNA sequence: TGTGCCAGCAGCCCGGGACAGCCCTCCTACGAGCAGTACTTC. This translates into CASSPGQPSYEQYF.

V is TRBV5-1 and J is TRBJ2-3; tentative D call: TRBD2 (5 bases). Germline lookup yields CDR1 SGHRS and CDR2 YFSETQ. V lost 2 bases and J lost 6, with 13 bases in between. The CDR3 contains 14 residues. In DNA, the CDR3 is TGCGCCAGCAGCTTTGCCTCCGGGATGGATACGCAGTATTTT. Translating it yields CASSFASGMDTQYF.

The chain combines TRBV7-9 with TRBJ2-3; 16 positions agree with TRBD2. The CDR3 spans 21 residues. CDR1 SEHNR and CDR2 FQNEAQ come from the germline V gene (reference sequence). The junction had 17 bases not matched to a gene; V was cut back by 5 bases and J by 3 bases. CDR3 coding DNA: TGTGCCAGCAGCCCCGCTTGGCTTACCGGGACTAGCGGGAGGGCAACAGATACGCAGTATTTT. Translating it yields CASSPAWLTGTSGRATDTQYF. Full variable domain (remainder filled in from reference TRBV7-9 and TRBJ2-3): DTGVSQNPRHKITKRGQNVTFRCDPISEHNRLYWYRQTLGQGPEFLTYFQNEAQLEKSRLLSDRFSAERPKGSFSTLEIQRTEQGDSAMYLCASSPAWLTGTSGRATDTQYFGPGTRLTVL.

The rearrangement joins TRBV9 to TRBJ2-7; 7 positions agree with TRBD2. V shed 0 bases, J shed 5 bases, and the junction held 5 bases outside the gene matches. Germline CDR1 reads SGDLS; CDR2 reads YYNGEE. This CDR3 has 14 residues. CDR3 sequence (DNA): TGTGCCAGCAGCGTAGGGTGGGCGGGAGACGAGCAGTACTTC. As protein: CASSVGWAGDEQYF. Full variable domain (remainder filled in from reference TRBV9 and TRBJ2-7): DSGVTQTPKHLITATGQRVTLRCSPRSGDLSVYWYQQSLDQGLQFLIQYYNGEERAKGNILERFSAQQFPDLHSELNLSSLELGDSALYFCASSVGWAGDEQYFGPGTRLTVT.

This chain uses TRBV15 with TRBJ2-5, with 7 positions matching TRBD2. Per the germline V gene, CDR1 is LNHNV and CDR2 is YYDKDF (reference sequence). The CDR3 runs to 16 residues. V trimming: 1 base; J trimming: 4 bases; junction bases outside the gene matches: 9. CDR3 loop: CATSRGGGGTIETQYF. In nucleotides, the CDR3 is TGTGCCACCAGCAGAGGAGGCGGAGGGACTATAGAGACCCAGTACTTC. The whole variable domain, remainder taken from reference TRBV15 and TRBJ2-5, is DAMVIQNPRYQVTQFGKPVTLSCSQTLNHNVMYWYQQKSSQAPKLLFHYYDKDFNNEADTPDNFQSRRPNTSFCFLDIRSPGLGDTAMYLCATSRGGGGTIETQYFGPGTRLLVL.

This clonotype came up many times. The chain recombines TRBV10-3 with TRBJ2-1; D possibly corresponds to TRBD1 (6 bases). The CDR3 consists of 16 residues. Trimming shortened V by 4 bases and J by 0 bases, and 13 bases separated the two germline ends. Germline loops: CDR1 ENHRY, CDR2 SYGVKD. CDR3 sequence: CAISGQTGASYNEQFF. The CDR3 DNA is TGTGCCATCAGTGGCCAGACAGGAGCCTCCTACAATGAGCAGTTCTTC.

This clonotype was recorded a few times. V is TRBV5-1 and J is TRBJ1-6; D is undetermined. V lost 4 bases to trimming and J lost 7 bases, with 12 bases between them. Germline V gene lookup returns CDR1 SGHRS and CDR2 YFSETQ. The CDR3 runs to 14 residues. CDR3 DNA: TGCGCCAGCAGCGAGGGCCGGTCAAATTCACCCCTCCACTTT. The encoded protein is CASSEGRSNSPLHF.

The CDR3 sequence is CSARSALAGNTGELFF. CDR3 coding DNA: TGCAGTGCTAGAAGCGCGCTAGCGGGGAACACCGGGGAGCTGTTTTTT. This chain connects TRBV20-1 to TRBJ2-2, with TRBD2 matching 8 bases. This CDR3 region has 16 residues. The junction had 6 bases not matched to a gene; V was cut back by 2 bases and J by 1 base. CDR1 is DFQATT and CDR2 is SNEGSKA in the germline V gene (reference sequence).

This clonotype was picked up many times. The chain uses TRBV12-3 or TRBV12-4 and TRBJ1-5, with D perhaps TRBD1 (6 bases). V was shortened by 3 bases and J by 4 bases, with 13 bases between the two germline ends. The length of the CDR3 is 15 residues. CDR3 sequence: CASSFRGTQNQPQHF. DNA for the CDR3: TGTGCCAGCAGTTTTAGGGGGACACAGAATCAGCCCCAGCATTTT.

The chain joins TRBV25-1 to TRBJ2-7; 8 bases are shared with TRBD1. Germline loops: CDR1 MGHDK, CDR2 SYGVNS. The CDR3 is made up of 17 amino acids. V shed 4 bases, J shed 5 bases, and the junction held 16 bases outside the gene matches. The CDR3 spells CASSGSARGRPNHEQYF. The DNA of the CDR3 is TGTGCCAGCAGTGGTTCGGCCAGGGGGCGACCGAACCACGAGCAGTACTTC.

V usage is TRBV2 and J usage is TRBJ2-3; 15 nucleotides agree with TRBD2. This CDR3 contains 18 residues. Germline V CDR1 and CDR2: SNHLY, FYNNEI. V dropped 5 bases and J dropped 2; count of bases not matched to a gene: 8. DNA of the CDR3: TGTGCCAGCAGTAATCGTCGGACTAGCGGGGGGGCCACAGATACGCAGTATTTT. It yields the protein CASSNRRTSGGATDTQYF.

This chain uses TRBV24-1 with TRBJ2-2, with a tentative D call TRBD2 (6 bases). V was trimmed by 9 bases and J by 7 bases, leaving 11 bases between them. CDR3 length: 12 residues. From germline, CDR1 is KGHDR and CDR2 SFDVKD. For the CDR3, the DNA is TGTGCCACCGATCAGGGAGGCGGGGAGCTGTTTTTT. Its translation is CATDQGGGELFF.

In its sample, this clonotype was seen a few times. The chain combines TRBV6-5 with TRBJ2-7; TRBD2 matches at 8 bases. Germline CDR1 and CDR2: MNHEY and SVGAGI. The CDR3 contains 16 residues. V trimming: 5 bases; J trimming: 0 bases; junction bases outside the gene matches: 9. The CDR3 nucleotides are TGTGCCAGCAGTCCGCTAGCGGGCGGGATCTCCTACGAGCAGTACTTC. This gives the protein CASSPLAGGISYEQYF.

The chain has TRBV7-3 and TRBJ2-1; maybe TRBD2 (5 bases). The CDR3 length is 17 residues. The germline gives CDR1 SGHTA, CDR2 FQGTGA. V was trimmed by 1 base and J by 0 bases, leaving 13 bases between them. Here the CDR3 DNA reads TGTGCCAGCAGCTTAAGAGGGCAGCTAACCTCCTACAATGAGCAGTTCTTC. This codes for CASSLRGQLTSYNEQFF.

This chain uses TRBV4-1 with TRBJ2-4, with D hard to call. The germline CDR1 and CDR2 sequences are MGHRA and YSYEKL. V lost 1 base to trimming and J lost 7 bases, with 5 bases between them. The CDR3 runs to 12 residues. CDR3 sequence reads: CASSQVWNIQYF. CDR3 DNA sequence: TGCGCCAGCAGCCAAGTTTGGAACATTCAGTACTTC.

This clonotype was picked up a small number of times. The V call is TRBV3-1, the J call TRBJ1-1; 7 bases match TRBD1. CDR3 length equals 14 residues. V dropped 4 bases and J dropped 4; count of bases not matched to a gene: 6. The germline CDR1 and CDR2 sequences are LGHDT and YNNKEL (reference sequence). In DNA, the CDR3 is TGTGCCAGCAGCCTCGTGACAGGGAGCACTGAAGCTTTCTTT. This sequence encodes CASSLVTGSTEAFF. Using reference TRBV3-1 and TRBJ1-1 for the parts outside the CDR3, the full variable domain is DTAVSQTPKYLVTQMGNDKSIKCEQNLGHDTMYWYKQDSKKFLKIMFSYNNKELIINETVPNRFSPKSPDKAHLNLHINSLELGDSAVYFCASSLVTGSTEAFFGQGTRLTVV.

The chain couples TRBV4-1 to TRBJ1-3, with 8 bases matching TRBD1. Germline assignment: CDR1 MGHRA and CDR2 YSYEKL. V shed 4 bases, J shed 3 bases, and the junction held 11 bases outside the gene matches. The CDR3 has 17 amino acids. The chain's CDR3 is CASSPGQGKGIGNTIYF. CDR3 DNA: TGCGCCAGCAGCCCCGGACAGGGTAAAGGAATTGGAAACACCATATATTTT.

This clonotype was detected only a few times. This rearrangement joins TRBV6-5 to TRBJ2-1, with D tentatively TRBD1 or TRBD2 (5 bases each). CDR3 size: 13 residues. CDR1 is MNHEY and CDR2 is SVGAGI in the germline V gene. V was trimmed by 5 bases and J by 10 bases, leaving 15 bases between them. CDR3 sequence: CASSPRGRGEQFF. As DNA, the CDR3 is TGTGCCAGCAGTCCCCGGGGACGTGGCGAGCAGTTCTTC.